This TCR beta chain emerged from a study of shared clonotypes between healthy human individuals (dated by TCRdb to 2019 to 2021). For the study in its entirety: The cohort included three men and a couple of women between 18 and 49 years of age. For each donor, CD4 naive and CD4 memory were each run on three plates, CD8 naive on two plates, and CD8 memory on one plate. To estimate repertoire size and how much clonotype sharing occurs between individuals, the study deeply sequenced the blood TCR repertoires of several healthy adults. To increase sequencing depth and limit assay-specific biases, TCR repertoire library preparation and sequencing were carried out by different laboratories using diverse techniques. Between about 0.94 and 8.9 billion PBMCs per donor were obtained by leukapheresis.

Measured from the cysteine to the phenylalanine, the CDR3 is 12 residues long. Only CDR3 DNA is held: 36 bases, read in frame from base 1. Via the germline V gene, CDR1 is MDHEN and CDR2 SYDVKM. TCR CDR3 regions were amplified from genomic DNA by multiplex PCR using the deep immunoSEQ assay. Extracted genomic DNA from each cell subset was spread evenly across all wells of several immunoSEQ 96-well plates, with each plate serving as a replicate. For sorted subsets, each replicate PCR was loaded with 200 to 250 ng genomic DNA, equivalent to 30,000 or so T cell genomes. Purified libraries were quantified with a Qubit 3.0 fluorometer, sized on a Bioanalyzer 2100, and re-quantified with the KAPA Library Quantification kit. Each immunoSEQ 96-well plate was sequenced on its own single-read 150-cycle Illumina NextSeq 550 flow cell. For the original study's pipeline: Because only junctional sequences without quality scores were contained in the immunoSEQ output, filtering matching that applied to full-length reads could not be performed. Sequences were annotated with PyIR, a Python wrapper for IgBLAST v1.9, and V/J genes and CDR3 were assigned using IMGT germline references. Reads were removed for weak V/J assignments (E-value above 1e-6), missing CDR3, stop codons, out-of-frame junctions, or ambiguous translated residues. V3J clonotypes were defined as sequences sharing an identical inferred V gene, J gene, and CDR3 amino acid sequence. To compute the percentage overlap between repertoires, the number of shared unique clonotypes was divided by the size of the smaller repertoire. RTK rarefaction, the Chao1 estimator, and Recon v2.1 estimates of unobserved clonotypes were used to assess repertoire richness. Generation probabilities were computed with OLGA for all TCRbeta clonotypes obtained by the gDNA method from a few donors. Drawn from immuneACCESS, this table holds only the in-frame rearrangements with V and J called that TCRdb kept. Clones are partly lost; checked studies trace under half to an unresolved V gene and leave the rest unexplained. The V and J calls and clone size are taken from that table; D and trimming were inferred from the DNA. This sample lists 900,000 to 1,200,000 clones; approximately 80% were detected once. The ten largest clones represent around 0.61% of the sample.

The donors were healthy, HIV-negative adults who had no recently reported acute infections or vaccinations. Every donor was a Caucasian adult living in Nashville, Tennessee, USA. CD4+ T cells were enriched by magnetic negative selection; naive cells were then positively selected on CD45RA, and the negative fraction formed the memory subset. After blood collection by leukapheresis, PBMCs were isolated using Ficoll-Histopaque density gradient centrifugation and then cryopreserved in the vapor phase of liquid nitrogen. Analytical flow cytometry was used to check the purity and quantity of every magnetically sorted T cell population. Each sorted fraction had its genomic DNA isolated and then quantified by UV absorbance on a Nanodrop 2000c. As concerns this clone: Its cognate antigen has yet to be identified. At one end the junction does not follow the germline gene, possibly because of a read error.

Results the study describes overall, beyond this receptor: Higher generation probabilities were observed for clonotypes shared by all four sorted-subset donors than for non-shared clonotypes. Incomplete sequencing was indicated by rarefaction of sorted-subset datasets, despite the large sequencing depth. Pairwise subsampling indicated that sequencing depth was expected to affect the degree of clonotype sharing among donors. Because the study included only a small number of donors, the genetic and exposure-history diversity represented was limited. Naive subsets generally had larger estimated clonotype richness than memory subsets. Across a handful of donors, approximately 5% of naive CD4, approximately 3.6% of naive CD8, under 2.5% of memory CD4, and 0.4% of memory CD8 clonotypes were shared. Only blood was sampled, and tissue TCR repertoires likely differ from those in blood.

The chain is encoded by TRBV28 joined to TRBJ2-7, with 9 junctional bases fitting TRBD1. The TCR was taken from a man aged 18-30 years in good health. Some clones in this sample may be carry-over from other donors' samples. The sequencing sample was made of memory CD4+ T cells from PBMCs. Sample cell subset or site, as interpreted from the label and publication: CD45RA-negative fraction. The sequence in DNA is TGTGCCAGCAGTCTCCAGACAGGGGGAGAGGACTTC. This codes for CASSLQTGGEDF.